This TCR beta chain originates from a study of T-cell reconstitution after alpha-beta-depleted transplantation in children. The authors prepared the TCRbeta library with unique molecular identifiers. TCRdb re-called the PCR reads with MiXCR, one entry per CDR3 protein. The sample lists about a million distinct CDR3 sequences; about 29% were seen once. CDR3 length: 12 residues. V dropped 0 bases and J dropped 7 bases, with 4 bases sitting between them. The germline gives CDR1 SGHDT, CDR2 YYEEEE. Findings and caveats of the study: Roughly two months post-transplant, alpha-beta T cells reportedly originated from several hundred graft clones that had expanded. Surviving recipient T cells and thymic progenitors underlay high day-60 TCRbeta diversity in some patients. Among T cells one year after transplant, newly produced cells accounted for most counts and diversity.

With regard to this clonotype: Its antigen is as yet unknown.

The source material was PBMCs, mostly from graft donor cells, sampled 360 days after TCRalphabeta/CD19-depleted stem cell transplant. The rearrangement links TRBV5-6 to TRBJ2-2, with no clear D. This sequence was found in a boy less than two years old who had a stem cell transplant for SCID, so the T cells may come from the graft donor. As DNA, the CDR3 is TGTGCCAGCAGCTTGGGTCACGGGGAGCTGTTTTTT. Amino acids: CASSLGHGELFF.